This T cell receptor beta chain was recorded in a study of cytomegalovirus exposure and HLA in healthy donors. Overall study findings and caveats: The classifier reportedly diagnosed cytomegalovirus status with high sensitivity and specificity. Equally common other TCR beta chains were less clonally expanded than HLA-associated ones, a later analysis found. An analysis was carried out later, and it reportedly showed fewer N-insertions in an Asian-associated ancestry cluster than the approximately 670-donor mean.

As to this clone: Its specificity is unknown.

PCR primers comprised 60 Vbeta and 13 Jbeta primers. Clones were sequenced by immunoSEQ multiplex PCR, and TCRdb holds only the in-frame ones, with some missing. The sample contains roughly 140,000 clones, around 80% of which appear only once. The TCR comes from a female donor in good health and CMV-seronegative. Sequenced sample: PBMCs.

The CDR3 loop is CASSEAGQGSLRSYNEQFF. Written as DNA, the CDR3 is TGTGCCAGCAGTGAAGCGGGACAGGGATCACTAAGGTCTTACAATGAGCAGTTCTTC. J is TRBJ2-1 and V is TRBV6-1, with 9 bases aligning to TRBD1. The germline CDR1 and CDR2 sequences are MNHNS and SASEGT. J was trimmed by 4 bases and V by 0 bases; bases with no gene match: 13. The CDR3 is 19 residues long.